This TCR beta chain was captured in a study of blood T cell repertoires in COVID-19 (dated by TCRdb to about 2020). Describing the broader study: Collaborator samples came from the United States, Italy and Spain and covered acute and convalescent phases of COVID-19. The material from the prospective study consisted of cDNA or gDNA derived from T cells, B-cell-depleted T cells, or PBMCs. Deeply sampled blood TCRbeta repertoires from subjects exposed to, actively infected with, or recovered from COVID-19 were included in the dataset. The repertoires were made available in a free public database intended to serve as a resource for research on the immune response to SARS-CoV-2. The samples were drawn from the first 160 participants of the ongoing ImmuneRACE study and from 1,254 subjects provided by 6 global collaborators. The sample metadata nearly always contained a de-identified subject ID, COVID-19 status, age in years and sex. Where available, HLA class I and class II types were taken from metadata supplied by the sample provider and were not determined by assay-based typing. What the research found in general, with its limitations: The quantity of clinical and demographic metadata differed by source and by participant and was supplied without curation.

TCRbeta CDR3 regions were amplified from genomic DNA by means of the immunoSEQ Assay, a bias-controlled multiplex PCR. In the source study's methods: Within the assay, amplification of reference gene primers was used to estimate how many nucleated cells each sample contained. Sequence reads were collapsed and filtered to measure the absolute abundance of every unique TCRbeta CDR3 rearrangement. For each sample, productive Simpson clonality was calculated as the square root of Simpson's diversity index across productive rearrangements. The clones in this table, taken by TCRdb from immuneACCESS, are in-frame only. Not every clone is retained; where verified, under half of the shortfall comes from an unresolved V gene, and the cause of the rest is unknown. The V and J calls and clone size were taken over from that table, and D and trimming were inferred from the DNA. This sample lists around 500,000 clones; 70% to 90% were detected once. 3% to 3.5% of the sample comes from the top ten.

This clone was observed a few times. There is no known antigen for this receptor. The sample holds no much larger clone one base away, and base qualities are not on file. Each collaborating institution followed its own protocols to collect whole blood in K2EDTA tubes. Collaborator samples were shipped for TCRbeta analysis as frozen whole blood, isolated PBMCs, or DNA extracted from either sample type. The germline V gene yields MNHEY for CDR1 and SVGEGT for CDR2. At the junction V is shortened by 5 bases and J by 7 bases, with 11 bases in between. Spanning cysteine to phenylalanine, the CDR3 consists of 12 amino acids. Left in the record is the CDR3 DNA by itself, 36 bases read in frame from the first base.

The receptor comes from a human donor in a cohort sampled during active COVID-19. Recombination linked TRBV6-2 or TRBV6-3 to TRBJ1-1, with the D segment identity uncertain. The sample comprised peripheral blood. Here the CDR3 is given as CASSNPKFEAFF. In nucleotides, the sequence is TGTGCCAGCAGTAACCCTAAGTTTGAAGCTTTCTTT.